This TCR beta chain was identified in a study of T cell changes during pregnancy in multiple sclerosis (dated by TCRdb to between 2018 and 2021). Background for the entire study: The study examined how the T cell repertoire changed over the course of pregnancy in women with multiple sclerosis.

The table lists this clone with a count of one. Its binding antigen is unknown. No base quality information exists; no much larger clone differs at one position. Receptor libraries were prepared by the immunoSEQ multiplex PCR assay. The clones in this table, taken by TCRdb from immuneACCESS, are in-frame only. Not every clone is retained; where verified, under half of the shortfall comes from an unresolved V gene, and the cause of the rest is unknown. The sample table contains about 55,000 clones; only one count was recorded for 85% to 95% of them. The ten biggest clones cover 3.5% of the sample. The germline V gene sets CDR1 to MDHEN and CDR2 to SYDVKM. At the junction V is shortened by 6 bases and J by 4 bases; bases outside the gene matches: 14. From cysteine to phenylalanine, the CDR3 is 16 amino acids long. The read is trimmed to its CDR3 DNA, 48 bases read in frame from base 1.

This receptor was identified in a female donor with multiple sclerosis, enrolled in a pregnancy study. This material consisted of CD8+ T cells from peripheral blood mononuclear cells, taken in the third trimester of pregnancy. The chain couples TRBV28 to TRBJ2-7, with 8 junctional bases fitting TRBD1. The nucleotide sequence reads TGTGCCAGCAGCTGGACAGGGACATCCCCTACTTACGAGCAGTACTTC. Its translation is CASSWTGTSPTYEQYF.